The present entry profiles one T cell receptor beta chain with its context. These data come from a study of blood T cell repertoires in COVID-19. V dropped 5 bases and J dropped 5 bases, with 10 bases sitting between them. The CDR3 has 13 residues. Germline V gene sequence: CDR1 LNHDA, CDR2 SQIVND (reference sequence). Produced via immunoSEQ multiplex PCR; TCRdb's table is partial and in-frame only. The sample contains about 220,000 clones, 80% to 90% of which appear only once. Sequenced input: peripheral blood. The gene calls are TRBV19 and TRBJ1-5, with a weak D call TRBD1 (5 bases). This sequence originates from a man aged 45-60 years with active or convalescent COVID-19. The CDR3 is CASSWGVHQPQHF. CDR3 bases: TGTGCCAGTAGTTGGGGGGTTCATCAGCCCCAGCATTTT.